The subject of this entry is one TCR beta chain. Per the original methods: Estimation of nucleated cell counts was performed using reference gene primer amplification. Only in-frame clones appear in the TCRdb table, and some are missing; sequencing was by immunoSEQ multiplex PCR. D and trimming come from the DNA, and the V and J calls and clone size come from that table. Found here are about 180,000 clones, around 87% of them singletons; the top ten hold approximately 2.7%. The data derive from a study of blood T cell repertoires in COVID-19. The wider study: The study drew acute and convalescent COVID-19 samples from the United States, Italy and Spain. The cDNA or gDNA used as material had been derived from T cells, B-cell-depleted T cells, or PBMCs.

The CDR3 consists of 10 residues. The V gene is TRBV21-1, the J gene TRBJ1-2; the tabulated D call, TRBD1, remains unverified against the DNA. TRBV21-1 is assigned pseudogene status. This clonotype was sampled from a man aged 35 to 55 with active or convalescent COVID-19. The sample was peripheral blood. The CDR3: CASISGPLTF. The CDR3 DNA follows: TGTGCCAGCATATCAGGGCCGTTAACCTTC.